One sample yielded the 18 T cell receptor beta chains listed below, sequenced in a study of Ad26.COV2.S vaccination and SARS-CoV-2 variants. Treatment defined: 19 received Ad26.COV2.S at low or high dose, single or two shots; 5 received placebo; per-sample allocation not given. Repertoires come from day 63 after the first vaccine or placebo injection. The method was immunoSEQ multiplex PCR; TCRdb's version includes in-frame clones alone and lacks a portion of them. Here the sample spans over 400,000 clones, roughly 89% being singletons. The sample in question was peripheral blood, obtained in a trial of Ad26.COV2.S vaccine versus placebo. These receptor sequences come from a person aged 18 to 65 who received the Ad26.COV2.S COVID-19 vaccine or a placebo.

The CDR3 here is CASSIAPAPGWTEAFF. CDR3 DNA: TGTGCCAGTAGTATAGCCCCGGCCCCGGGGTGGACTGAAGCTTTCTTT. J is TRBJ1-1 and V is TRBV19; D gene ambiguous. The CDR3 length is 16 residues. The germline CDR1 and CDR2 sequences are LNHDA and SQIVND (reference sequence). V lost 1 base and J lost 5, with 17 bases in between.

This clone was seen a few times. CDR3 region: CASSFPGGSEAFF. The CDR3, as DNA: TGTGCCAGCAGCTTCCCTGGGGGCAGTGAAGCTTTCTTT. The chain couples TRBV27 to TRBJ1-1, with a weak D call TRBD1 (6 bases). The V gene lost 6 bases and the J gene lost 7 bases, with 15 bases spanning the gap. The CDR3 has 13 residues. Per the germline V gene, CDR1 is MNHEY and CDR2 is SMNVEV (reference sequence).

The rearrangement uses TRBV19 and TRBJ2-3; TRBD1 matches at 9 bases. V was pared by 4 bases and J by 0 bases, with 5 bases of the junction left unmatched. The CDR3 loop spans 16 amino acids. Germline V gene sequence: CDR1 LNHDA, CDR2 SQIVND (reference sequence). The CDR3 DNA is TGTGCCAGTAGTAGATCCGGGACAGGGAGCACAGATACGCAGTATTTT. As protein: CASSRSGTGSTDTQYF.

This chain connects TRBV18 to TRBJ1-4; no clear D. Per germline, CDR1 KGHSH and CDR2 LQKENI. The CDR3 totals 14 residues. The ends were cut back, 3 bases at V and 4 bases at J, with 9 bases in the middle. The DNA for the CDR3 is TGTGCCAGCTCACCGAGAGAGGGTAATGAAAAACTGTTTTTT. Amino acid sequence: CASSPREGNEKLFF.

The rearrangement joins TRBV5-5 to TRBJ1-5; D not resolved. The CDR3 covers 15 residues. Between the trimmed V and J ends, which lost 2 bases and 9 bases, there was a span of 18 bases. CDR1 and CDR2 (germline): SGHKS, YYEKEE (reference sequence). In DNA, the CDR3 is TGTGCCAGCAGCTTAGGAGTTGGCGGGATTCGGCCCCAGCATTTT. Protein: CASSLGVGGIRPQHF.

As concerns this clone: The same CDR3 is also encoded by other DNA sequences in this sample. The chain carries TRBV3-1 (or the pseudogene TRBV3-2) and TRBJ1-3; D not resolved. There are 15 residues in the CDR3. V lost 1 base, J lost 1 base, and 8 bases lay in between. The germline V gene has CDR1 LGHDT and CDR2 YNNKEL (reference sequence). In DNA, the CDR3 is TGTGCCAGCAGCCAAGGGACTAGGTCTGGAAACACCATATATTTT. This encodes CASSQGTRSGNTIYF.

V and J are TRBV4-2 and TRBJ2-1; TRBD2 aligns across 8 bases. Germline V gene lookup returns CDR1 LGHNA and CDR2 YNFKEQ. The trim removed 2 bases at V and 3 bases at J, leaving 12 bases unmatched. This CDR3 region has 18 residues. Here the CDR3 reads CASSQRTTGTSDYNEQFF. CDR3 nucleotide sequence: TGTGCCAGCAGCCAACGAACCACCGGGACTAGTGACTACAATGAGCAGTTCTTC.

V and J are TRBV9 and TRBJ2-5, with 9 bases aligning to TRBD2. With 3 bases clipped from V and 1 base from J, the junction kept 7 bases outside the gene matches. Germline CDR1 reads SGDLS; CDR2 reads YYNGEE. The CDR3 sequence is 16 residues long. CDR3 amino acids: CASSEGLALSQETQYF. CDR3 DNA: TGTGCCAGCAGCGAGGGACTAGCTCTGAGCCAAGAGACCCAGTACTTC.

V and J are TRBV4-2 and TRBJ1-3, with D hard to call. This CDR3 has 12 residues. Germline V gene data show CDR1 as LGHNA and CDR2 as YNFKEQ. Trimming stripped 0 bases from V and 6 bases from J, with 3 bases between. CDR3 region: CASSQDLNTIYF. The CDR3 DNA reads TGTGCCAGCAGCCAAGACCTAAACACCATATATTTT.

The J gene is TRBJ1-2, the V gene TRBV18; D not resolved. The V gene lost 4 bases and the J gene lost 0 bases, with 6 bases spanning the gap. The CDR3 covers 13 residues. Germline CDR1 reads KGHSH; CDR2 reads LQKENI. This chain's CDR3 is CASSLEANYGYTF. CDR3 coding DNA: TGTGCCAGCTCACTGGAAGCTAACTATGGCTACACCTTC.

The CDR3 loop reads CASSRTRTGWTVSSYEQYF. Here the CDR3 DNA reads TGTGCCAGCAGCCGGACTCGGACAGGGTGGACGGTTAGCTCCTACGAGCAGTACTTC. J is TRBJ2-7 and V is TRBV3-1 (or the pseudogene TRBV3-2), with 8 nucleotides matching TRBD1. Germline V gene lookup returns CDR1 LGHDT and CDR2 YNNKEL (reference sequence). V was clipped by 4 bases and J by 0 bases; unmatched bases: 17. CDR3 length equals 19 residues.

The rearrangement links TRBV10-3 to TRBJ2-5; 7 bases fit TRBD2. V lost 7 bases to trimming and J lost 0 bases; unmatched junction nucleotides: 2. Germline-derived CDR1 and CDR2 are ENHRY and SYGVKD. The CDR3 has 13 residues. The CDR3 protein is CAIMGLYQETQYF. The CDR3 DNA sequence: TGTGCCATCATGGGACTATACCAAGAGACCCAGTACTTC.

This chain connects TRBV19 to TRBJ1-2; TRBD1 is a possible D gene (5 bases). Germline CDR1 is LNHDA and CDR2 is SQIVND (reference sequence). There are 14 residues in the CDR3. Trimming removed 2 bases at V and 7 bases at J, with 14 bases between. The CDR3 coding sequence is TGTGCCAGTAGTATACGGGGACCCGACGGTGGCTACACCTTC. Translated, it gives CASSIRGPDGGYTF. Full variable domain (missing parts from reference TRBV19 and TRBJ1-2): DGGITQSPKYLFRKEGQNVTLSCEQNLNHDAMYWYRQDPGQGLRLIYYSQIVNDFQKGDIAEGYSVSREKKESFPLTVTSAQKNPTAFYLCASSIRGPDGGYTFGSGTRLTVV.

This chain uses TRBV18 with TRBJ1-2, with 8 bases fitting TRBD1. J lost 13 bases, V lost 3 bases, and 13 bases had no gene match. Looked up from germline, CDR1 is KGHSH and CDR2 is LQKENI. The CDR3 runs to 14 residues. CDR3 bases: TGTGCCAGCTCACCGTTTGGACAGGGCGAAAGCTGCACCTTC. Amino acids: CASSPFGQGESCTF. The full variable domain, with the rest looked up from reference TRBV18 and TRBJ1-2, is NAGVMQNPRHLVRRRGQEARLRCSPMKGHSHVYWYRQLPEEGLKFMVYLQKENIIDESGMPKERFSAEFPKEGPSILRIQQVVRGDSAAYFCASSPFGQGESCTFGSGTRLTVV.

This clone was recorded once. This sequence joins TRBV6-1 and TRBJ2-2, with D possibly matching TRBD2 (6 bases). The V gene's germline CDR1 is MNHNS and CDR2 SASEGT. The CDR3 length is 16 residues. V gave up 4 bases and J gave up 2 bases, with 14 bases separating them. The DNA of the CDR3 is TGTGCCAGCAGTGTCCAAACCGGGAGTAACACCGGGGAGCTGTTTTTT. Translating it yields CASSVQTGSNTGELFF.

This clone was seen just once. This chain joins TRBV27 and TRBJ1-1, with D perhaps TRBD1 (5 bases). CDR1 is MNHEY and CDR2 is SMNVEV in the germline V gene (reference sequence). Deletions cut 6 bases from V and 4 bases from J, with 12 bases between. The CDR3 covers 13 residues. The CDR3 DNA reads TGTGCCAGCAGCCCTGGGACGGCCACTGAAGCTTTCTTT. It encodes CASSPGTATEAFF.

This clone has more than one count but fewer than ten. The CDR3 bases are TGTGCCAGCAGCAAATCATGGGGGACTTACACTGAAGCTTTCTTT. This sequence encodes CASSKSWGTYTEAFF. The chain couples TRBV21-1 to TRBJ1-1. TRBV21-1 is described as a pseudogene. CDR3 size: 15 residues.

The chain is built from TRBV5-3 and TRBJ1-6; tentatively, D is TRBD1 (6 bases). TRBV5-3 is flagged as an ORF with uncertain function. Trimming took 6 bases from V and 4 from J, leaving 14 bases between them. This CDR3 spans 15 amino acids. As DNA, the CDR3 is TGTGCCAGAACCCTGGACAGACCTTATAATTCACCCCTCCACTTT. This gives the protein CARTLDRPYNSPLHF.